The clone carrying this TCR beta chain has a single count. Its antigen is still unknown. Reverse transcription of extracted RNA yielded cDNA, which provided the sequencing template. Profiling relied on immunoSEQ multiplex PCR, and the TCRdb table lists in-frame clones only, not all of them. Of more than 150,000 clones in the sample, roughly 53% are singletons; the top ten hold roughly 12%. The CDR3 length is 13 residues. The germline V gene encodes CDR1 MNHEY and CDR2 SVGAGI. Deletions cut 0 bases from V and 8 bases from J, with 9 bases between. This record comes from a study of CD8+ T cells in alopecia areata. Study-level results: Mice showed clearer TCR sharing than patients did, a gap that was possibly HLA-related.

Treatment given: oral pan-JAK inhibitor, 5-10 mg twice daily. Sample: CD8+ T cells sorted from blood, taken at week 24, from a patient treated with tofacitinib. The chain employs TRBV6-5 and TRBJ2-3; TRBD2 is a possible D gene (6 bases). The source is a human donor with alopecia areata. CDR3 region: CASSYSTSATQYF. CDR3 nucleotides: TGTGCCAGCAGTTACTCGACTAGTGCTACGCAGTATTTT.